The 10 T cell receptor beta chains listed next were all sequenced from one sample in a study of blood T cell repertoires in COVID-19. TCRdb's table, derived via immunoSEQ multiplex PCR, lists solely in-frame clones and lacks some. The sample carries about 130,000 clones, around 81% recorded once. The sequencing sample was made of peripheral blood. The receptors shown here come from a man aged 25 to 45 with COVID-19, enrolled during active disease.

The chain combines TRBV5-6 with TRBJ2-1, with D uncertain. Deletions cut 0 bases from V and 8 bases from J, with 6 bases between. The germline V gene encodes CDR1 SGHDT and CDR2 YYEEEE. This CDR3 is 12 amino acids long. CDR3 bases: TGTGCCAGCAGCTTGGGAGGCGATGAGCAGTTCTTC. Translating it yields CASSLGGDEQFF.

This clone was observed once. J is TRBJ2-7 and V is TRBV6-1; 8 nucleotides match TRBD2. Germline V CDR1 and CDR2: MNHNS, SASEGT. The CDR3 is made up of 14 amino acids. V was pared by 3 bases and J by 4 bases, with 5 bases of the junction left unmatched. The CDR3 nucleotides are TGTGCCAGCAGTGATCGGGGGGGGGCTTACGAGCAGTACTTC. Encoded protein: CASSDRGGAYEQYF.

The V gene is TRBV27, the J gene TRBJ2-1, with 10 bases that match TRBD2. Germline V gene data show CDR1 as MNHEY and CDR2 as SMNVEV (reference sequence). The CDR3 covers 15 residues. Trimming at V came to 11 bases and at J to 7 bases, leaving 14 bases not matched to a gene. DNA for the CDR3: TGTGCCCCCCCATTAGCGGGAGGCCCGTCTAATGAGCAGTTCTTC. Its translation: CAPPLAGGPSNEQFF.

This rearrangement joins TRBV28 to TRBJ2-3; 8 bases are shared with TRBD2. V shed 5 bases and J 5 bases; nucleotides not matched to a gene: 15. Germline loops: CDR1 MDHEN, CDR2 SYDVKM. The CDR3 sequence is 17 residues long. The chain's CDR3 is CASSLSGSMGGVDTQYF. The CDR3 DNA follows: TGTGCCAGCAGTCTGAGCGGGAGTATGGGCGGCGTAGATACGCAGTATTTT.

The rearrangement joins TRBV11-1 to TRBJ1-3, with D hard to call. The CDR3 extends over 14 amino acids. CDR1 and CDR2 from the germline V gene are SGHAT and FQDESV (reference sequence). V gave up 1 base and J gave up 0 bases, with 4 bases separating them. The CDR3 here is CASSLGHSGNTIYF. CDR3 bases: TGTGCCAGCAGCTTAGGACACTCTGGAAACACCATATATTTT.

The chain uses TRBV18 and TRBJ1-2, with 7 positions matching TRBD1. This CDR3 comprises 12 residues. Germline loops: CDR1 KGHSH, CDR2 LQKENI. V shed 3 bases and J 8 bases; nucleotides not matched to a gene: 3. In nucleotides, the CDR3 is TGTGCCAGCTCACCCCAGGGGGGAGGCTACACCTTC. Amino acid sequence: CASSPQGGGYTF.

This chain uses TRBV6-2 or TRBV6-3 with TRBJ1-1; a possible D gene is TRBD1 (5 bases). Germline V gene data show CDR1 as MNHEY and CDR2 as SVGEGT. The CDR3 length is 13 residues. V shed 6 bases and J shed 5 bases, with 13 bases lying between them. CDR3 DNA sequence: TGTGCCAGCAGCCTACAGGTTACGACTGAAGCTTTCTTT. Translation: CASSLQVTTEAFF.

This clone appeared many times. The chain has TRBV13 and TRBJ2-7; D possibly corresponds to TRBD1 (6 bases). V dropped 5 bases and J dropped 5 bases, with 19 bases sitting between them. CDR3 length: 15 amino acids. The V gene's germline CDR1 is PRHDT and CDR2 FYEKMQ (reference sequence). The CDR3 is CASSATGTMFDEQYF. The DNA of the CDR3 is TGTGCCAGCAGCGCAACCGGGACAATGTTTGACGAGCAGTACTTC.

A note on this clone: The sample carries other DNA sequences with the same CDR3. The V and J genes are TRBV7-6 and TRBJ1-5; 10 bases are a match to TRBD1. The CDR3 runs to 13 residues. CDR1 and CDR2 (germline): SGHVS, FNYEAQ. V was pared by 3 bases and J by 7 bases, with 0 bases of the junction left unmatched. The CDR3 nucleotides read TGTGCCAGCAGCTTGGGACAGGGGCAGCCCCAGCATTTT. Amino acid sequence: CASSLGQGQPQHF.

The gene calls are TRBV11-3 and TRBJ1-5; TRBD1 aligns across 9 bases. The CDR3 covers 18 residues. Germline assignment: CDR1 SGHNT and CDR2 YENEEA. V was pared by 5 bases and J by 2 bases, with 13 bases of the junction left unmatched. This CDR3 reads CASSRPGTGTRGNQPQHF. CDR3 nucleotides: TGTGCCAGCAGCCGTCCCGGGACAGGGACTAGGGGCAATCAGCCCCAGCATTTT.